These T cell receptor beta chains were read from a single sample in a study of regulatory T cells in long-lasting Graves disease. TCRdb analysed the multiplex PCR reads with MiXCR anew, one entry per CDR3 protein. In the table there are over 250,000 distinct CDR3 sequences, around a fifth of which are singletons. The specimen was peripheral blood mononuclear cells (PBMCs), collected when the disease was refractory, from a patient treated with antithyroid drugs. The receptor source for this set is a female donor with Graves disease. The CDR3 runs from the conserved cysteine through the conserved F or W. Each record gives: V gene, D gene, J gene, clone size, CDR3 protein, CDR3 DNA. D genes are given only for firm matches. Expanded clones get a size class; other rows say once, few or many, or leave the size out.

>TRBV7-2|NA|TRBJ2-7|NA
CASSPATYGQYF
TGTGCCAGCAGCCCAGCCACCTACGGGCAGTACTTC
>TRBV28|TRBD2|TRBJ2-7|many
CASSYRLAGGEQYF
TGTGCCAGCAGTTACCGACTAGCGGGAGGCGAGCAGTACTTC
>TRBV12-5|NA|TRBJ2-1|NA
CASGFGAEQFF
TGTGCTAGTGGTTTCGGGGCTGAGCAGTTCTTC
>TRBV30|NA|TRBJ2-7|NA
CAWTHGTGEQYF
TGTGCCTGGACGCACGGGACCGGAGAGCAGTACTTC
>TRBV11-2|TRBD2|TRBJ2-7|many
CASSSLAGGYYEQYF
TGTGCCAGCAGCTCGCTAGCGGGAGGGTACTACGAGCAGTACTTC
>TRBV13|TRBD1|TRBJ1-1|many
CASNSGTGFAEAFF
TGTGCCAGCAATTCCGGGACAGGGTTCGCTGAAGCTTTCTTT
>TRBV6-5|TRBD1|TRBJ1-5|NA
CASSYATGNQPQHF
TGTGCCAGCAGTTACGCGACAGGGAATCAGCCCCAGCATTTT
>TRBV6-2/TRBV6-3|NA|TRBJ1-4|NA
CASSYVQFNEKLFF
TGTGCCAGCAGTTACGTACAGTTTAATGAAAAACTGTTTTTT
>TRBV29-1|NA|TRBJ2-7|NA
CSVEIYYEQYF
TGCAGCGTTGAAATCTACTACGAGCAGTACTTC
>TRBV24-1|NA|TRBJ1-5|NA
CATSTGYGQPQHF
TGTGCCACCAGTACAGGGTATGGGCAGCCCCAGCATTTT
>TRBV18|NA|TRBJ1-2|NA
CASSPRDGVTRGYTF
TGTGCCAGCTCACCCCGGGACGGCGTGACAAGGGGCTACACCTTC
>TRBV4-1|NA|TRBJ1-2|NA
CASSQDLAVYGYTF
TGCGCCAGCAGCCAAGATCTTGCGGTTTATGGCTACACCTTC
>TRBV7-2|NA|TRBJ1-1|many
CASSPTGRMNTEAFF
TGTGCCAGCAGCCCTACAGGCCGAATGAACACTGAAGCTTTCTTT
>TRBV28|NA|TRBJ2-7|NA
CASRTDSLIYEQYF
TGTGCCAGCAGGACGGACAGCCTTATCTACGAGCAGTACTTC
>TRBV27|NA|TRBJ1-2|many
CASSLSRTISGYTF
TGTGCCAGCAGTTTATCGAGGACTATTTCGGGCTACACCTTC
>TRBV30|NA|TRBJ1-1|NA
CAWNSGTMNTEAFF
TGTGCCTGGAACTCCGGGACAATGAACACTGAAGCTTTCTTT
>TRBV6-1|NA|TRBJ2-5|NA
CASTPGPQETQYF
TGTGCCAGCACCCCCGGGCCCCAAGAGACCCAGTACTTC
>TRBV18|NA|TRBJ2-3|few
CASSPPASVDTQYF
TGTGCCAGCTCACCACCGGCTAGCGTGGATACGCAGTATTTT
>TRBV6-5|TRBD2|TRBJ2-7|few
CASSYNGTSVQGQYF
TGTGCCAGCAGTTACAATGGGACTAGCGTCCAGGGGCAGTACTTC
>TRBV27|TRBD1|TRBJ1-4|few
CASSLTPGQGIQKLFF
TGTGCCAGCAGTTTGACCCCGGGACAGGGTATACAAAAACTGTTTTTT
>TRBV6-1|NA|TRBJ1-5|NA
CASEMAGGTNQPQHF
TGTGCCAGTGAAATGGCGGGAGGCACCAATCAGCCCCAGCATTTT
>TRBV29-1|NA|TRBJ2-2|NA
CSGGAGGSGELFF
TGCAGCGGGGGGGCTGGAGGTTCCGGGGAGCTGTTTTTT
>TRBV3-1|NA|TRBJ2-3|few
CASSQVPQSDTQYF
TGTGCCAGCAGCCAAGTGCCCCAGTCAGATACGCAGTATTTT
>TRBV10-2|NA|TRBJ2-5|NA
CASSAGVETQYF
TGCGCCAGCAGTGCGGGAGTAGAGACCCAGTACTTC
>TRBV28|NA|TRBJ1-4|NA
CASSPPVGPNEKLFF
TGTGCCAGCAGCCCCCCCGTTGGGCCCAATGAAAAACTGTTTTTT
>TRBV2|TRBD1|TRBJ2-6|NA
CVRGQGIGANVLTF
TGTGTCAGGGGACAGGGAATTGGGGCCAACGTCCTGACTTTC
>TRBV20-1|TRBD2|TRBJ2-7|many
CSASGFLAGYEQYF
TGCAGTGCTAGCGGATTCCTAGCGGGCTACGAGCAGTACTTC
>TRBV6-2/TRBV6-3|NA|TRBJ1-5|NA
CAIRQAGGLYQPQHF
TGTGCCATTAGACAGGCTGGTGGGCTTTATCAGCCCCAGCATTTT
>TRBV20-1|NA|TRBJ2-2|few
CSAKNPSINTGELFF
TGCAGTGCAAAGAACCCTTCAATAAACACCGGGGAGCTGTTTTTT
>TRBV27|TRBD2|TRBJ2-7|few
CASSHRLAGTYEQYF
TGTGCCAGCAGCCACAGACTAGCGGGCACCTACGAGCAGTACTTC
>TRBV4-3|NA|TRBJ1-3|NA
CASSQEDRPSGNTIYF
TGCGCCAGCAGCCAAGAGGACAGACCCTCCGGAAACACCATATATTTT
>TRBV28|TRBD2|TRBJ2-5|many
CASGEGKETQYF
TGTGCCAGCGGGGAGGGAAAAGAGACCCAGTACTTC
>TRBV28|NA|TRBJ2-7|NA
CASSEPSVSVQYF
TGTGCCAGCAGTGAACCCAGTGTGTCGGTGCAGTACTTC
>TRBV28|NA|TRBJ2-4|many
CASSSAGAKNIQYF
TGTGCCAGCAGTTCAGCGGGAGCCAAAAACATTCAGTACTTC
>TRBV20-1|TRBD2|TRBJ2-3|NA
CSASSSGRAADTQYF
TGCAGTGCTTCCAGTAGCGGGCGGGCCGCAGATACGCAGTATTTT
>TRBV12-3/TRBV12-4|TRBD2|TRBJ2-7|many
CASSPSGRWYEQYF
TGTGCCAGCAGTCCAAGCGGGAGATGGTACGAGCAGTACTTC
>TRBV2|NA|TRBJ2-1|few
CASSSNSYTLNEQFF
TGTGCCAGCAGTTCGAACTCCTACACACTCAATGAGCAGTTCTTC
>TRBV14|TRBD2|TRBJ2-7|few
CASSHGTSGAYEQYF
TGTGCCAGCAGCCACGGGACTAGCGGGGCCTACGAGCAGTACTTC
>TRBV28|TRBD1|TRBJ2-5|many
CASNPRGPYQETQYF
TGTGCCAGCAACCCCAGGGGGCCGTACCAAGAGACCCAGTACTTC
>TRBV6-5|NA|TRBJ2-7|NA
CASSYSTGFSYEQYF
TGTGCCAGCAGTTACTCTACAGGTTTTTCCTACGAGCAGTACTTC
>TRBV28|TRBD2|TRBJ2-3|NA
CASSLGSGAGGLTDTQYF
TGTGCCAGCAGTTTAGGCTCCGGAGCGGGAGGGCTAACAGATACGCAGTATTTT
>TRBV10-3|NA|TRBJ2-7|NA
CAISESGFSYEQYF
TGTGCCATCAGTGAGTCAGGTTTCTCCTACGAGCAGTACTTC
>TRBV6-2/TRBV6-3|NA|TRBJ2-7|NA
CATTQGTPSYEQYF
TGTGCCACCACTCAGGGAACCCCCTCCTACGAGCAGTACTTC
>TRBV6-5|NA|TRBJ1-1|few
CASSLGGSTTEAFF
TGTGCCAGCAGTTTGGGGGGTTCGACCACTGAAGCTTTCTTT
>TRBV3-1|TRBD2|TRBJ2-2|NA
CASSRRTSGSNTGELFF
TGTGCCAGCAGCCGACGGACTAGCGGGAGTAACACCGGGGAGCTGTTTTTT
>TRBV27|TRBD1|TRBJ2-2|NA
CASSEGIGGTTGELFF
TGTGCCAGTTCCGAGGGTATAGGGGGCACCACCGGGGAGCTGTTTTTT
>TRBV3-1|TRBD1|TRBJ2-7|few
CASSQDSRAGTARYEQYF
TGTGCCAGCAGCCAAGATTCCAGGGCCGGGACAGCAAGATACGAGCAGTACTTC
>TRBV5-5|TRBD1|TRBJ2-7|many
CASSFGTGYRYEQYF
TGTGCCAGCAGCTTCGGGACAGGCTATAGGTACGAGCAGTACTTC
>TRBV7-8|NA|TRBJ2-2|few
CASSLNTNANTGELVF
TGTGCCAGCAGCTTAAATACGAACGCGAACACCGGGGAGCTGGTTTTT
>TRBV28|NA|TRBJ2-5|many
CASTLTGRPQETQYF
TGTGCCAGCACCCTGACAGGGAGGCCCCAAGAGACCCAGTACTTC